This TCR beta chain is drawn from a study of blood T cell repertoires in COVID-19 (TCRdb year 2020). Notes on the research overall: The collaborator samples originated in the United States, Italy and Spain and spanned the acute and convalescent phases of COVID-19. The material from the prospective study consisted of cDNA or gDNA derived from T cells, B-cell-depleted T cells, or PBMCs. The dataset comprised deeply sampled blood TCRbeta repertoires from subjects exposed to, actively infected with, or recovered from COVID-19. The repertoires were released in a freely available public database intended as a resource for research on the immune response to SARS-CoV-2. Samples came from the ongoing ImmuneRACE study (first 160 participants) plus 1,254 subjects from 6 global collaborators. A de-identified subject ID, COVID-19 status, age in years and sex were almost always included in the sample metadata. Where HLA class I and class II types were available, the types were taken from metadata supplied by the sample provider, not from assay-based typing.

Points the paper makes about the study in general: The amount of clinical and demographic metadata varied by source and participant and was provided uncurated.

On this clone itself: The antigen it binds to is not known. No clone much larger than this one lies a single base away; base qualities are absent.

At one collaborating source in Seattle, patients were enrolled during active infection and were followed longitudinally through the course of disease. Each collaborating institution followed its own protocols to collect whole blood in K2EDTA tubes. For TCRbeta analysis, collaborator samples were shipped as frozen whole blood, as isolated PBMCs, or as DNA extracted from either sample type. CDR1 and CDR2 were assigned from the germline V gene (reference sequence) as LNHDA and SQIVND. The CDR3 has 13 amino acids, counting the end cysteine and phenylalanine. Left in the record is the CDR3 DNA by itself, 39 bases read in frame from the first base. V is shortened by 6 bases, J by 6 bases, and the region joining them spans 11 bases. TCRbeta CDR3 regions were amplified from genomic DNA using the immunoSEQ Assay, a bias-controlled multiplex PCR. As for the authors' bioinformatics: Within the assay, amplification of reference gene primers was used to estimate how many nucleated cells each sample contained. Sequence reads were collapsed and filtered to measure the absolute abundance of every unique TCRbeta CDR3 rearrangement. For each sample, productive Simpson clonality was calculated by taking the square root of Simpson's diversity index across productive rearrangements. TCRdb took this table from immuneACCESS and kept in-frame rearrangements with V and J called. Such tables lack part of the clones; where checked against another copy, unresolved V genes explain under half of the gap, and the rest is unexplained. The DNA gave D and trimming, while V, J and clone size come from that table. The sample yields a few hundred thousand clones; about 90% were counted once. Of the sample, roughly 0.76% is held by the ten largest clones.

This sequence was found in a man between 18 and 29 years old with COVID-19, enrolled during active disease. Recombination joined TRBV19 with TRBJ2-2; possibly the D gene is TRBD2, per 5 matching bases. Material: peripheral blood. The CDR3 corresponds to CASRRTSAGELFF. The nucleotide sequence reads TGTGCCAGTAGGCGGACTTCCGCCGGGGAGCTGTTTTTT.